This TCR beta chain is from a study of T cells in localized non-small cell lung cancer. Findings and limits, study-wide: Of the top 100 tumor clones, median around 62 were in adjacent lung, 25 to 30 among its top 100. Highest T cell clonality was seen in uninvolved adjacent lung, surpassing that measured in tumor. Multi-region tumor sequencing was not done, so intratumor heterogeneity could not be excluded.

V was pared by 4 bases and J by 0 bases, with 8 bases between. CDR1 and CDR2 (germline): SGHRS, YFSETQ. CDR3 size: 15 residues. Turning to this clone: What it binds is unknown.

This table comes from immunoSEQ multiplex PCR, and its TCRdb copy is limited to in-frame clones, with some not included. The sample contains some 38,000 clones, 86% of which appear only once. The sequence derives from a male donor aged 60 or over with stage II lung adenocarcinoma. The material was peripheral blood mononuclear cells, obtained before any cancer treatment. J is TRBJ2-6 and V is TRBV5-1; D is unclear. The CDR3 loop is CASSPAVSGANVLTF. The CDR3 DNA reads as TGCGCCAGCAGCCCAGCCGTCTCTGGGGCCAACGTCCTGACTTTC.